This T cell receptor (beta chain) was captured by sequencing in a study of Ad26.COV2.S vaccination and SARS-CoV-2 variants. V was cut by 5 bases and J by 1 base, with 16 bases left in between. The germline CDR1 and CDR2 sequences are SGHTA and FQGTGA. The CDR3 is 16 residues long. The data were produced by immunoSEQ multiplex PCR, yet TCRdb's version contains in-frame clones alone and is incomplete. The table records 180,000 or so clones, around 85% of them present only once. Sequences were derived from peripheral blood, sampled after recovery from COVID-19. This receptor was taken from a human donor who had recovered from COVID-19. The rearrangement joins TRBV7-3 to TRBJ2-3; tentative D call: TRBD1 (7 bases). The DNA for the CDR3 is TGTGCCAGCAGCCTCGCTGGAGGGGGCCGCACAGATACGCAGTATTTT. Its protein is CASSLAGGGRTDTQYF.